This record looks at one TCR beta chain sequence and its context. As yet, its antigen is unknown. What was amplified from RNA transcripts were TCR beta CDR3 regions. The HTBI primer set served for first-round RT-PCR of the TCR CDR3. TCRdb used MiXCR to reprocess the multiplex PCR reads, holding one entry per CDR3 protein. The sample consists of 340,000 or so distinct CDR3 sequences, around 20% of them appearing once. When ophthalmopathy did not progress within 18 months, Graves' hyperthyroidism was considered stable. These patients, aged 18 to 65, had recently diagnosed hyperthyroidism lasting under 2 months. Clinicians diagnosed patients from clinical symptoms, serum thyroxine and TRAb, thyroid ultrasound and orbital computed tomography. The source of the sample is a study of T cells in Graves' hyperthyroidism and ophthalmopathy. Study-wide points: Most thyroid-expanded clonotypes above 0.001 were also found in blood.

CDR3 size: 15 residues. Germline lookup yields CDR1 MNHEY and CDR2 SMNVEV (reference sequence). Trimming shortened V by 2 bases and J by 4 bases, and 15 bases separated the two germline ends. The origin of this receptor is a woman between 45 and 60 years old with Graves' hyperthyroidism. The source material was blood. V is TRBV27 and J is TRBJ2-7; no definite D call. CDR3 amino acids: CASSLQSPSYYEQYF. CDR3 in DNA: TGTGCCAGCAGTTTACAGTCACCGTCGTATTACGAGCAGTACTTC.